The T cell receptor beta chain under discussion was sequenced for a study of HIV-infected patients and healthy controls. Trimming removed 8 bases from V and 6 bases from J, with 12 bases in between. This CDR3 region has 12 residues. Germline CDR1 is ENHRY and CDR2 is SYGVKD. The repertoire came from unfractionated whole blood and reflected all unsorted peripheral T cells. Study-wide results and caveats: CMV-associated CDR3s mostly grew nonsignificantly during therapy, while HIV-associated CDR3s declined significantly. Mean usage of eight alpha and eight beta V genes differed significantly in HIV-infected patients versus controls. Healthy control repertoires had roughly threefold more distinct CDR3s than untreated HIV+ repertoires, and higher Shannon diversity.

cDNA was made from 500 ng RNA using alpha and beta constant primers. Separate chain-specific third strand synthesis with multiplexing indices produced the alpha and beta libraries. Each molecule carried a 12-nucleotide identifier made of two joined random hexamers added before amplification. MiXCR, applied by TCRdb to the 5' RACE reads, yields one record per CDR3 protein. This table holds roughly 20,000 distinct CDR3 sequences, approximately 9.5% found once. By sample fraction, this clonotype is medium-sized. What it binds is unknown. The chain recombines TRBV10-3 with TRBJ2-3; possibly TRBD2 for D (5 bases). Sequencing was carried out using blood. The TCR was taken from an adult in good health. CDR3 bases: TGTGCCATCTCCCGGGAAATGGATACGCAGTATTTT. Amino acids: CAISREMDTQYF.